These 28 T cell receptor beta chains were all obtained from the same sample, sequenced in a study of T cells in Graves' hyperthyroidism and ophthalmopathy (dated by TCRdb to about 2019). Library construction relied on multiplex PCR. The reads were generated on an Illumina HiSeq 2000. Amplification of TCR beta CDR3 regions was carried out from RNA transcripts. A first-round RT-PCR of the TCR CDR3 used the HTBI primer set with the Qiagen OneStep RT-PCR kit. TCRdb took the public reads, trimmed them with fastp at Q25, ran MiXCR for clone calling and kept in-frame beta chains. Rows merge per CDR3 protein into single entries with the most common DNA and genes. Recorded for this sample are a few hundred thousand distinct CDR3 sequences; approximately 15% of them occurred a single time. The ten largest clones add up to less than 3.5% of the sample. Sample: blood. All receptors derive from a woman aged 40 to 50 with Graves' ophthalmopathy.

This clonotype was seen ten or more times. The rearrangement links TRBV2 to TRBJ2-5, with D unresolved. CDR1 SNHLY and CDR2 FYNNEI come from the germline V gene. This CDR3 has 16 residues. V was clipped by 5 bases and J by 1 base, with 17 bases between them. The DNA of the CDR3 is TGTGCCAGCAGTCCTTCTGGTTCCACCCGCCAAGAGACCCAGTACTTC. Residues: CASSPSGSTRQETQYF.

There are many counts of this clonotype. The chain couples TRBV6-1 to TRBJ2-7; unclear D gene. The CDR3 has 15 amino acids. V dropped 7 bases and J dropped 5 bases, with 21 bases sitting between them. Germline V gene sequence: CDR1 MNHNS, CDR2 SASEGT. The CDR3 coding sequence is TGTGCCAGCATCGAAGCCCCCTCGGTGAGGAACGAGCAGTACTTC. Amino acids: CASIEAPSVRNEQYF.

This clonotype was detected ten times or more. J is TRBJ2-3 and V is TRBV2; D is ambiguous. The V end lost 8 bases, the J end lost 0 bases, and 9 bases lay between the germline ends. There are 13 residues in the CDR3. CDR1 and CDR2 from the germline V gene are SNHLY and FYNNEI. CDR3 protein: CASGVLSTDTQYF. The CDR3 DNA reads TGTGCCAGCGGCGTCCTAAGCACAGATACGCAGTATTTT. Based on the CDR3 plus reference TRBV2 and TRBJ2-3, the full variable domain is EPEVTQTPSHQVTQMGQEVILRCVPISNHLYFYWYRQILGQKVEFLVSFYNNEISEKSEIFDDQFSVERPDGSNFTLKIRSTKLEDSAMYFCASGVLSTDTQYFGPGTRLTVL.

The chain employs TRBV2 and TRBJ2-3; tentative D call: TRBD2 (6 bases). This CDR3 region has 13 residues. Between the trimmed V and J ends, which lost 6 bases and 6 bases, there was a span of 13 bases. CDR1 SNHLY and CDR2 FYNNEI come from the germline V gene. CDR3 DNA: TGTGCCAGCAGAGTACTAGCATCGGATACGCAGTATTTT. It codes for CASRVLASDTQYF.

Ten or more counts support this clonotype. J is TRBJ2-1 and V is TRBV29-1; 8 nucleotides match TRBD2. Trimming removed 6 bases from V and 2 bases from J; junction bases left unmatched: 12. CDR1 is SQVTM, CDR2 ANQGSEA, per germline. The CDR3 is made up of 16 amino acids. Here the CDR3 DNA reads TGCAGCGTCGATGAGACTAGCGCCCTTGCCTACAATGAGCAGTTCTTC. This gives the protein CSVDETSALAYNEQFF.

The V and J genes are TRBV29-1 and TRBJ2-3, with 9 bases identical to TRBD2. The CDR3 totals 16 residues. From germline, CDR1 is SQVTM and CDR2 ANQGSEA. The trim removed 5 bases at V and 3 bases at J, leaving 12 bases unmatched. The CDR3 spells CSVKAPASGITDTQYF. CDR3 in DNA: TGCAGCGTTAAGGCCCCGGCTAGCGGGATTACAGATACGCAGTATTTT.

Ten or more counts support this clonotype. The V gene is TRBV10-2, the J gene TRBJ1-5; 7 bases line up with TRBD1. The V segment lost 6 bases and the J segment 7 bases; nucleotides outside the gene matches: 6. The germline gives CDR1 WSHSY, CDR2 SAAADI. The CDR3 runs to 13 residues. CDR3 coding DNA: TGCGCCAGCAGCTCCGACAGGGTCCAGCCCCAGCATTTT. Translating gives CASSSDRVQPQHF.

Only a few counts were recorded for this clonotype. CDR3 in amino acids: CASSQEGKTSDNSYNEQFF. DNA for the CDR3: TGTGCCAGCAGCCAAGAGGGTAAGACTAGCGACAATTCCTACAATGAGCAGTTCTTC. The chain recombines TRBV14 with TRBJ2-1; 8 bases align to TRBD2. Germline CDR1 is SGHDN and CDR2 is FVKESK. CDR3 length: 19 residues. The J segment lost 1 base and the V segment lost 0 bases, leaving 11 bases of the junction unmatched.

In this sample, this clonotype turned up many times. The genes are TRBV2 and TRBJ2-7, with TRBD1 as a possible D gene (5 bases). Trimming pared 7 bases from V and 4 bases from J, leaving 14 bases between. This CDR3 has 13 residues. Per germline, CDR1 SNHLY and CDR2 FYNNEI. The CDR3 spells CASTSVKGYEQYF. CDR3 coding DNA: TGTGCCAGCACTTCGGTTAAGGGGTACGAGCAGTACTTC.

This clonotype was detected ten times or more. The V and J genes are TRBV20-1 and TRBJ1-2; the D is unclear. The CDR3 extends over 12 amino acids. The germline V gene encodes CDR1 DFQATT and CDR2 SNEGSKA (reference sequence). V lost 2 bases, J lost 2 bases, and 6 bases lay in between. In DNA form, the CDR3 reads TGCAGTGCTAGACCCGGGAACTATGGCTACACCTTC. It codes for CSARPGNYGYTF.

This clonotype appeared many times. V is TRBV27 and J is TRBJ2-7; 8 bases align to TRBD2. This CDR3 region has 15 residues. Germline lookup yields CDR1 MNHEY and CDR2 SMNVEV (reference sequence). Trimming took 6 bases from V and 2 from J; bases not matched to a gene: 9. CDR3 nucleotides: TGTGCCAGCAGCTTACAACTAGCGGCTACCTACGAGCAGTACTTC. Translated, it gives CASSLQLAATYEQYF.

The chain is built from TRBV28 and TRBJ2-1, with D possibly being TRBD1 (6 bases). Trimming removed 8 bases at V and 1 base at J, with 18 bases between. CDR3 length equals 16 residues. CDR1 is MDHEN, CDR2 SYDVKM, per germline. CDR3 sequence: CASRQAGTSSYNEQFF. CDR3 bases: TGTGCCAGCCGACAAGCCGGGACATCGTCCTACAATGAGCAGTTCTTC.

This chain connects TRBV12-3 or TRBV12-4 to TRBJ2-1, with 10 bases matching TRBD1. J gave up 6 bases and V 6 bases, and 8 bases lay outside the gene matches. This CDR3 region has 15 residues. The CDR3 here is CASSRDRGLFNEQFF. CDR3 DNA sequence: TGTGCCAGCAGCCGCGACAGGGGGCTTTTCAATGAGCAGTTCTTC.

This sequence joins TRBV18 and TRBJ2-7; weak D call: TRBD1 (6 bases). The CDR3 is made up of 16 amino acids. The V and J ends lost 0 bases and 0 bases respectively, with 12 bases between them. Per the germline V gene, CDR1 is KGHSH and CDR2 is LQKENI. CDR3: CASSPPSQGSSYEQYF. The CDR3 DNA reads as TGTGCCAGCTCACCACCGAGTCAGGGGAGCTCCTACGAGCAGTACTTC.

Many counts were recorded for this clonotype. The rearrangement joins TRBV5-1 to TRBJ1-1; D is possibly TRBD1 (5 bases). The CDR3 runs to 13 residues. The germline V gene has CDR1 SGHRS and CDR2 YFSETQ. The V and J ends lost 0 bases and 5 bases respectively, with 8 bases between them. The DNA of the CDR3 is TGCGCCAGCAGCTTGGAGGGGTGGACTGAAGCTTTCTTT. Translation gives CASSLEGWTEAFF.

This chain joins TRBV12-3 or TRBV12-4 and TRBJ1-1, with D possibly TRBD1 on 6 matching bases. V lost 6 bases and J lost 0, with 11 bases in between. This CDR3 spans 14 amino acids. Here the CDR3 DNA reads TGTGCCAGCAGACAACAGGGCTTGAACACTGAAGCTTTCTTT. Translating gives CASRQQGLNTEAFF.

This clonotype was found many times. V usage is TRBV28 and J usage is TRBJ1-6, with D possibly matching TRBD1 (5 bases). Germline assignment: CDR1 MDHEN and CDR2 SYDVKM. Trimming left V 7 bases short and J 7 bases short, with 11 bases between. This CDR3 spans 13 amino acids. The CDR3 DNA reads as TGTGCCAGCATAGGGGTTAGGAATTCACCCCTCCACTTT. Protein: CASIGVRNSPLHF.

This chain links TRBV15 with TRBJ1-6; no clear D gene. Between the trimmed V and J ends, which lost 3 bases and 10 bases, there was a span of 7 bases. CDR1 is LNHNV and CDR2 is YYDKDF in the germline V gene (reference sequence). The CDR3 sequence is 12 residues long. The CDR3 nucleotides are TGTGCCACCAGCAGTCGACACTCACCCCTCCACTTT. The encoded protein is CATSSRHSPLHF.

This clonotype was counted ten times or more. The chain couples TRBV18 to TRBJ1-4, with D uncertain. V was trimmed by 5 bases and J by 1 base, leaving 11 bases between them. The CDR3 totals 15 residues. The V gene's germline CDR1 is KGHSH and CDR2 LQKENI. CDR3: CASSAARVTNEKLFF. The CDR3 nucleotides are TGTGCCAGCTCAGCCGCGAGAGTAACTAATGAAAAACTGTTTTTT.

This clonotype was recorded at least ten times. This chain uses TRBV6-5 with TRBJ2-7; D might be TRBD1 or TRBD2, each matching 5 bases. The CDR3 totals 13 residues. The V gene's germline CDR1 is MNHEY and CDR2 SVGAGI. The V and J ends lost 2 bases and 8 bases respectively, with 13 bases between them. CDR3 in DNA: TGTGCCAGCAGTTACATTGGGACCGGACAGCAGTACTTC. Translating it yields CASSYIGTGQQYF.

This clonotype was counted only a few times. V usage is TRBV4-1 and J usage is TRBJ2-7, with D perhaps assigned TRBD1 or TRBD2 (5 bases each). Trimming removed 9 bases at V and 1 base at J, with 16 bases between. The germline V gene encodes CDR1 MGHRA and CDR2 YSYEKL. CDR3 length equals 14 residues. Here the CDR3 reads CASGDVGSSYEQYF. The CDR3 DNA reads TGCGCCAGTGGGGACGTGGGGTCATCCTACGAGCAGTACTTC.

This clonotype was seen repeatedly, ten times or more. The rearrangement links TRBV20-1 to TRBJ1-5, with D possibly TRBD1 on 6 matching bases. Germline CDR1 DFQATT, CDR2 SNEGSKA (reference sequence). Trimming stripped 6 bases from V and 5 bases from J, with 11 bases between. CDR3 length equals 12 residues. The CDR3 reads CSAYRVDQPQHF. As DNA, the CDR3 is TGCAGTGCCTACAGGGTCGATCAGCCCCAGCATTTT.

This clonotype came up a few times. CDR3 protein: CAVYGRDKSSYEQYF. The CDR3, as DNA: TGTGCCGTTTACGGCCGGGACAAAAGCTCCTACGAGCAGTACTTC. This chain links TRBV28 with TRBJ2-7; D perhaps matches TRBD1 (6 bases). CDR1 and CDR2 (germline): MDHEN, SYDVKM. Trimming removed 11 bases from V and 0 bases from J, with 20 bases in between. The CDR3 is 15 amino acids.

The rearrangement links TRBV19 to TRBJ2-7, with TRBD2 matching 8 bases. The CDR3 sequence is 14 residues long. The V and J ends lost 5 bases and 3 bases, in that order; junction bases with no gene match: 6. Germline CDR1 and CDR2: LNHDA and SQIVND (reference sequence). CDR3 sequence: CASSLTAGVYEQYF. CDR3 in DNA: TGTGCCAGTAGTCTTACAGCGGGAGTCTACGAGCAGTACTTC.

This clonotype was seen repeatedly, ten times or more. J is TRBJ1-1 and V is TRBV7-8; D is possibly TRBD1 (6 bases). Germline V gene data show CDR1 as SGHVS and CDR2 as FQNEAQ. The CDR3 is 11 residues long. Trimming cost V 5 bases and J 8 bases, with 9 bases left between them. The CDR3: CASSTGPEAFF. The CDR3 DNA is TGTGCCAGCAGCACAGGGCCCGAAGCTTTCTTT.

This clonotype has ten or more counts. This sequence joins TRBV29-1 and TRBJ1-1; D ambiguous. The CDR3 has 13 amino acids. In germline, CDR1 is SQVTM, CDR2 ANQGSEA. V was shortened by 5 bases and J by 4 bases, with 14 bases between the two germline ends. The CDR3 sequence is CSVFGPWGTEAFF. The DNA for the CDR3 is TGCAGCGTTTTCGGGCCTTGGGGCACTGAAGCTTTCTTT.

Ten or more counts support this clonotype. CDR3 in DNA: TGTGCCAGCGGACGACTAGCGGGACTTTACGAGCAGTACTTC. This gives the protein CASGRLAGLYEQYF. The chain uses TRBV2 and TRBJ2-7, with TRBD2 matching 11 bases. The V gene's germline CDR1 is SNHLY and CDR2 FYNNEI. V trimming: 8 bases; J trimming: 4 bases; junction bases outside the gene matches: 7. The CDR3 is 14 residues long.

In its sample, this clonotype was seen many times. The rearrangement uses TRBV2 and TRBJ2-3; 10 bases map to TRBD1. The V gene end was trimmed by 3 bases and the J gene end by 3 bases; junction bases not matched to a gene: 12. In germline, CDR1 is SNHLY, CDR2 FYNNEI. This CDR3 region has 18 residues. The CDR3 region has the DNA TGTGCCAGCAGTGATCCATCCGCCGGGACAGGGGTTACAGATACGCAGTATTTT. Protein product: CASSDPSAGTGVTDTQYF.